The 3 T cell receptor beta chains below come from one sample, sequenced in a study of cytomegalovirus exposure and HLA in healthy donors. PCR amplification relied on 60 Vbeta primers (plus 13 Jbeta primers). Sequencing was performed with immunoSEQ multiplex PCR; in TCRdb, only in-frame clones are kept and a portion is missing. The sample shows some 180,000 clones, more than 75% of them seen only once. Sequencing was performed on PBMCs. Receptor source: a woman in her thirties in good health and CMV-seropositive.

The CDR3 loop reads CASRVSSNQPQHF. The CDR3 DNA reads as TGTGCCAGCAGGGTAAGCAGCAATCAGCCCCAGCATTTT. V usage is TRBV6-1 and J usage is TRBJ1-5; D uncertain. CDR3 length equals 13 residues. V lost 6 bases and J 1 base, leaving 7 bases between the germline ends. Looked up from germline, CDR1 is MNHNS and CDR2 is SASEGT.

The chain has TRBV14 and TRBJ2-7; D is undetermined. CDR3 length equals 13 residues. In germline, CDR1 is SGHDN, CDR2 FVKESK. With 6 bases removed from V and 2 bases from J, the gap between germline ends came to 11 bases. The CDR3 loop is CASSQFETYEQYF. DNA for the CDR3: TGTGCCAGCAGTCAATTCGAGACCTACGAGCAGTACTTC.

This chain uses TRBV7-8 with TRBJ2-3, with TRBD2 identical over 9 bases. The CDR3 extends over 19 amino acids. Germline lookup yields CDR1 SGHVS and CDR2 FQNEAQ. V was pared by 4 bases and J by 0 bases, with 14 bases of the junction left unmatched. Here the CDR3 reads CASSSRGQRGASSTDTQYF. CDR3 nucleotide sequence: TGTGCCAGCAGCTCCAGGGGCCAGCGGGGGGCCTCTAGCACAGATACGCAGTATTTT.